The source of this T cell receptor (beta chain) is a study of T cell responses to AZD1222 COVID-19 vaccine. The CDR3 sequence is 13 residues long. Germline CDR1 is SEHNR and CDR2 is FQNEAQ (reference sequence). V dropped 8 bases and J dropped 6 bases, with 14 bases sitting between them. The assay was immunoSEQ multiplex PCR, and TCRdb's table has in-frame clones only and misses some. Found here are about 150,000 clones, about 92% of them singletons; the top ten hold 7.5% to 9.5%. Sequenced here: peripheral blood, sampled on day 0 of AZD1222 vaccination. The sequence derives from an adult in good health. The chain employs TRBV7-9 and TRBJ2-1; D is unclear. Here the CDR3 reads CASPGSHFNEQFF. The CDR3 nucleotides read TGTGCCAGCCCTGGCTCTCACTTCAATGAGCAGTTCTTC.